This passage covers 11 T cell receptor beta chains from one sample sequenced in a study of shared clonotypes between healthy human individuals. Data came from immunoSEQ multiplex PCR; TCRdb stores just in-frame clones and leaves some out. The data contain hundreds of thousands of clones, approximately 79% of them singletons. The sample consisted of memory CD4+ T cells sorted from blood. Subset described: CD45RA-negative fraction. Receptors originate from a young woman in good health.

This clone was recorded only once. The chain joins TRBV5-1 to TRBJ2-1; TRBD2 matches 11 bases. Germline loops: CDR1 SGHRS, CDR2 YFSETQ. The V and J ends lost 1 base and 6 bases, in that order; junction bases with no gene match: 3. This CDR3 has 15 residues. The CDR3 here is CASSLRLAGSNEQFF. The CDR3 DNA follows: TGCGCCAGCAGCTTGCGACTAGCGGGGTCCAATGAGCAGTTCTTC.

The chain uses TRBV4-2 and TRBJ1-2; D is perhaps TRBD1 (5 bases). Germline lookup yields CDR1 LGHNA and CDR2 YNFKEQ. Deletions cut 4 bases from V and 7 bases from J, with 31 bases between. This CDR3 has 19 residues. This chain's CDR3 is CASSRSTSGQGIPTSGYTF. The CDR3 DNA follows: TGTGCCAGCAGCCGATCTACCTCGGGGCAGGGCATCCCAACTTCTGGCTACACCTTC.

This clone has only a few counts. V usage is TRBV5-4 and J usage is TRBJ1-2, with D uncertain. V was trimmed by 0 bases and J by 3 bases, leaving 3 bases between them. The CDR3 length is 12 residues. Germline values: CDR1 SGHNT, CDR2 YYREEE (reference sequence). Written as DNA, the CDR3 is TGTGCCAGCAGCTTGGCTTACTATGGCTACACCTTC. Translation gives CASSLAYYGYTF.

This rearrangement joins TRBV13 to TRBJ2-7; no clear D gene. Germline-derived CDR1 and CDR2 are PRHDT and FYEKMQ (reference sequence). The CDR3 has 13 amino acids. V lost 6 bases and J 7 bases, leaving 16 bases between the germline ends. The CDR3 nucleotides read TGTGCCAGCAGTCCCCGCCCCTCTCGGGAGCAGTACTTC. It yields the protein CASSPRPSREQYF.

V gene TRBV28 combines with J gene TRBJ2-7; TRBD1 matches 8 bases. Per the germline V gene, CDR1 is MDHEN and CDR2 is SYDVKM. V shed 7 bases and J 6 bases; nucleotides not matched to a gene: 14. The CDR3 loop spans 15 amino acids. This CDR3 reads CASTPGRQGASEQYF. CDR3 coding DNA: TGTGCCAGCACCCCTGGAAGGCAGGGGGCATCCGAGCAGTACTTC.

The chain is built from TRBV19 and TRBJ2-7, with 10 bases lining up with TRBD2. V dropped 3 bases and J dropped 3; count of bases not matched to a gene: 14. Germline CDR1 and CDR2: LNHDA and SQIVND (reference sequence). This CDR3 has 18 amino acids. The CDR3 sequence is CASSIGSGRYLPLYEQYF. The CDR3 DNA is TGTGCCAGTAGTATCGGTAGCGGGAGGTATCTACCACTCTACGAGCAGTACTTC.

This clone was seen at least ten times. The chain joins TRBV29-1 to TRBJ2-7, with 8 positions matching TRBD1. This CDR3 has 14 amino acids. Germline CDR1 reads SQVTM; CDR2 reads ANQGSEA. The trim removed 4 bases at V and 5 bases at J, leaving 10 bases unmatched. The CDR3 coding sequence is TGCAGCGTTGTTGGGTGGTCAGGGGGCAACGAGCAGTACTTC. It encodes CSVVGWSGGNEQYF.

The V call is TRBV7-7, the J call TRBJ2-1, with 8 nucleotides matching TRBD2. Germline CDR1 SSHAT, CDR2 FNYEAQ (reference sequence). This CDR3 is 16 amino acids long. Germline trimming cut 5 bases from V and 6 bases from J; bases unmatched to any gene: 12. The CDR3 here is CASSLRSAGALNEQFF. The CDR3, as DNA: TGTGCCAGCAGCCTTCGGTCAGCGGGAGCCCTCAATGAGCAGTTCTTC.

In nucleotides, the CDR3 is TGCGCCAGCCTAAAGCCCCGGACAGGGCCTGGCTCTGGGGCCAACGTCCTGACTTTC. Amino acid sequence: CASLKPRTGPGSGANVLTF. The J gene is TRBJ2-6, the V gene TRBV10-1; 8 bases align to TRBD1. Unmatched junction bases numbered 15, after V lost 8 bases and J lost 0 bases. Germline V gene data show CDR1 as WNHNN and CDR2 as SYGVQD (reference sequence). This CDR3 has 19 amino acids.

The V and J genes are TRBV28 and TRBJ1-5; D is unclear. Germline V gene sequence: CDR1 MDHEN, CDR2 SYDVKM. CDR3 length: 13 residues. The V end was cut by 7 bases, the J end by 4 bases, with 11 bases between. The CDR3 spells CASNLLNNQPQHF. The CDR3 coding sequence is TGTGCCAGCAATCTTCTAAATAATCAGCCCCAGCATTTT. Using reference TRBV28 and TRBJ1-5 for the parts outside the CDR3, the full variable domain is DVKVTQSSRYLVKRTGEKVFLECVQDMDHENMFWYRQDPGLGLRLIYFSYDVKMKEKGDIPEGYSVSREKKERFSLILESASTNQTSMYLCASNLLNNQPQHFGDGTRLSIL.

In DNA form, the CDR3 reads TGTGCCAGCAGCTTGGGGCCTGACAGGGCCTACGAGCAGTACTTC. This translates into CASSLGPDRAYEQYF. The V call is TRBV5-5, the J call TRBJ2-7; 7 bases agree with TRBD1. Germline assignment: CDR1 SGHKS and CDR2 YYEKEE (reference sequence). Trimming at V came to 0 bases and at J to 2 bases, leaving 5 bases not matched to a gene. CDR3 length: 15 amino acids.